This T cell receptor beta chain comes out of a study of blood T cell dynamics during melanoma immunotherapy. About the research overall: Metastatic melanoma patients received first-line pembrolizumab or nivolumab plus ipilimumab.

Notes on this clone: Its antigen is not identified.

The method was immunoSEQ multiplex PCR; TCRdb's version includes in-frame clones alone and lacks a portion of them. The sample records approximately 4,900 clones, 75% to 90% being singletons. Study-wide findings and caveats: Unlike progressors, later disease-control patients had W3 repertoires gaining clonality or diversity.

The time point: pre-treatment baseline. Per germline, CDR1 MGHDK and CDR2 SYGVNS. Trimming took off 3 bases at V and 3 bases at J, with 5 bases between the two ends. The CDR3 is 13 amino acids. The clonotype comes from a human donor with melanoma. Sequencing was performed on blood, taken from a patient treated with checkpoint blockade. The rearrangement uses TRBV25-1 and TRBJ2-2; D uncertain. CDR3 protein: CASSEGYTGELFF. In DNA form, the CDR3 reads TGTGCCAGCAGTGAGGGATACACCGGGGAGCTGTTTTTT.